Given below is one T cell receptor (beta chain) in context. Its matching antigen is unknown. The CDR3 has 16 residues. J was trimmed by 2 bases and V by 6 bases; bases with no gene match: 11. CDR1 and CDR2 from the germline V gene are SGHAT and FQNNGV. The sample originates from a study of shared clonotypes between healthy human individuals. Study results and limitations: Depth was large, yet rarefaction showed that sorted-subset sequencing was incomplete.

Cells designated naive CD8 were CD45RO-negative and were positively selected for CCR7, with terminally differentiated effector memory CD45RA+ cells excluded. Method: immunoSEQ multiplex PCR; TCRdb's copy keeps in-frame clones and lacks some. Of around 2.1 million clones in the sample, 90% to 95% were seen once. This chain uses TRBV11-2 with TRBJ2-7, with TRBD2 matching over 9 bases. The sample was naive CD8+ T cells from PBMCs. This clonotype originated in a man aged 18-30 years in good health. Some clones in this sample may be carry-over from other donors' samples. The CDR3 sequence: CASRWGVAGATYEQYF. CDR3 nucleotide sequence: TGTGCCAGCAGATGGGGGGTAGCGGGAGCAACCTACGAGCAGTACTTC.